This entry concerns a single T cell receptor (beta chain). This clonotype was seen more than once but under ten times. Its antigen is unknown. Per-nucleotide qualities are absent, and no much larger clonotype sits a single base away. The TCR beta CDR3 regions were amplified from the RNA transcripts. The TCR CDR3 was subjected to a first round of RT-PCR using the HTBI primer set and the Qiagen OneStep RT-PCR kit. Libraries were constructed in a second round of multiplex PCR, after which size selection and purification were carried out. The libraries were sequenced on an Illumina HiSeq2000 using paired-end 100 bp reads. Per the original workflow: SOAPnuke was used to process the raw data, with reads discarded if the reads contained adapters or uncalled bases, had a mean Phred below 15, or lacked an exact constant-primer or identifier match. High-quality paired reads were merged with COPE v1.2.5, and unique nucleotide sequences were defined as clonotypes. MiTCR v1.1 was used to align clonotypes to the IMGT TRBV, TRBD and TRBJ reference segments. The analysis was restricted to V-J combinations with a frequency above 0.0001, which together covered roughly 99% of the repertoires. The TCS score was defined as the ratio of F50 (clonal expansion) to E x V (chaos), calculated using BLOSUM62-based TCRdist between CDR3 peptides within each V-J. Welch's t-statistics and random forest reduced approximately 520 V-J features to some 14, which were used in a naive Bayes classifier (R e1071). TCRdb trimmed the raw reads at Q25, called clones with MiXCR and kept productive beta chains. Here each entry gathers all rows of one CDR3 protein and keeps the most common genes and DNA. The V and J calls, along with clone size, are taken from TCRdb and not from the paper's own processing. This sample comprises 500,000 to 600,000 distinct CDR3 sequences, approximately 16% of them detected only once. 18% of the sample goes to the ten largest clones.

This sample was included in a study of T cells in Graves' hyperthyroidism and ophthalmopathy (dated by TCRdb to the late 2010s). In terms of the full investigation: Peripheral blood was collected at initial diagnosis, before any treatment. After sampling, hyperthyroidism patients received methimazole starting at 30 mg daily, and ophthalmopathy patients received high-dose intravenous methylprednisolone. The study also compared thyroid tissue and blood T-cell repertoires from about 6 Graves' hyperthyroidism patients. The 75 to 100 discovery patients were randomly split 7:3 into training and test sets. A discovery cohort of roughly 96 patients, about 43 with Graves' ophthalmopathy and fewer than 65 with stable Graves' hyperthyroidism, was used to find distinguishing TCR V-J signatures. According to the paper, TCR Vbeta CDR3 sequencing was carried out on approximately 140 peripheral blood samples, which came from fewer than 50 ophthalmopathy, about 75 hyperthyroidism and roughly 17 progressor patients. An independent validation cohort of about 19 hyperthyroidism patients and approximately 17 patients who later progressed to ophthalmopathy tested prospective prediction of ophthalmopathy. Overall study results and their limits: A model built on a 13 V-J signature distinguished ophthalmopathy from stable hyperthyroidism, reaching about 88% sensitivity and about 81% specificity in cross-validation and 80%/75% in testing. Most expanded thyroid clonotypes (frequency above 0.001) were also found in blood, which suggests that blood repertoires may mirror thyroid immune responses. No statistical method was used to set the sample size in advance, and investigators knew the group allocation. In validation, the model predicted progression to ophthalmopathy a median of about 6.8 months before onset, with roughly 70% sensitivity and roughly 73% specificity.

The V end gives up 4 bases and the J end 2 bases, leaving 6 bases in the junction not matched to a gene. The CDR3 contains 15 residues, cysteine and phenylalanine counted. Just the 45-base CDR3 DNA is kept, in frame starting at base 1. The germline V gene encodes CDR1 SGHDN and CDR2 FVKESK. Graves' hyperthyroidism was defined as stable when no progression to ophthalmopathy occurred over 18 months of follow-up. Hyperthyroidism patients were newly diagnosed, with disease duration under 2 months, and aged 18 to 65 years. Any patient with an uncontrolled infection, another autoimmune disease, pregnancy or lactation was excluded. Diagnoses were established on the basis of clinical symptoms, serum thyroxine and TRAb, thyroid ultrasound, and orbital computed tomography. PBMCs were separated from roughly 10 ml of fresh peripheral blood using Ficoll-Paque density gradient centrifugation. Trizol reagent was used to extract total RNA, and RNA quality was then checked on an Agilent 2100 Bioanalyzer.

This clonotype was sampled from a woman aged 18-29 years with Graves' hyperthyroidism. The rearrangement joined TRBV14 to TRBJ2-7, and 9 junction bases match TRBD1. Sequenced sample: blood. The CDR3 has the sequence CASSPADRGTYEQYF. The nucleotide sequence reads as follows: TGTGCCAGCAGCCCAGCGGACAGGGGCACCTACGAGCAGTACTTC.